This T cell receptor (beta chain) was observed in a study of human T cells and chemical hapten exposure. Study in general: DPC at 0.01% went onto the upper back in patch tests, read at 6 days. Per-sample variation in TCR yield stemmed mainly from small pooled library volume differences.

CDR1 is MGHRA and CDR2 is YSYEKL in the germline V gene. The CDR3 totals 16 residues. V shed 1 base, J shed 3 bases, and the junction held 5 bases outside the gene matches. Noted time point: patch test 2, 6 weeks after DPC sensitization. This sample's treatment: therapeutic diphenylcyclopropenone sensitization with weekly scalp DPC. Study outcomes and limitations: Patch test scores rose with PT1 expanded TCR counts, a positive correlation.

Concerning this clonotype: Its antigen is as yet unknown.

It was the library that attached unique molecular identifiers to individual cDNA molecules. TCRdb ran MiXCR on the RACE reads and lists one entry per CDR3 protein. This table has under 450,000 distinct CDR3 sequences, more than 5% appearing once. The chain employs TRBV4-1 and TRBJ1-3, with 8 positions matching TRBD1. The sequences come from whole blood, collected in connection with sensitization to the hapten diphenylcyclopropenone (DPC). The receptor's source is a young woman with alopecia areata. Some clones in this sample may be carry-over from other donors' samples. The CDR3 is CASSQVARGLGNTIYF. CDR3 DNA sequence: TGCGCCAGCAGCCAAGTGGCCAGGGGGCTTGGAAACACCATATATTTT.